A selection of T cell receptor beta chains follows, all from one sample in a study of OX40 agonist ivuxolimab in advanced cancers. Profiled with immunoSEQ multiplex PCR; TCRdb holds only in-frame clones, not every one. Of tens of thousands of clones in the sample, 70% to 90% are singletons; the top ten hold about 16%. Material: CD4+ or CD8+ T cells sorted from blood, obtained in a trial of the OX40 agonist ivuxolimab. These TCRs come from an adult with an advanced solid tumor such as melanoma, head and neck, liver or kidney cancer. CDR3s include the opening cysteine and the closing phenylalanine or tryptophan. D genes are given only for firm matches.

CDR3 length,D gene,V gene,J gene,CDR3 protein
13,.,TRBV7-7,TRBJ2-5,CASSLASRETQYF
14,.,TRBV30,TRBJ2-1,CAWARERSYNEQFF
15,.,TRBV4-1,TRBJ1-1,CASSQETFQNTEAFF
15,.,TRBV6-6,TRBJ2-7,CASSYGTTEDYEQYF
12,.,TRBV7-9,TRBJ2-2,CAITPDIRELFF
15,.,TRBV7-9,TRBJ1-2,CASSFTPQVQHGYTF
18,TRBD1,TRBV19,TRBJ1-5,CASSETPGQGLGNQPQHF
14,.,TRBV27,TRBJ2-7,CASSLGKGAYEQYF
13,.,TRBV7-9,TRBJ2-1,CASSFLSMNEQFF
13,.,TRBV7-9,TRBJ1-2,CASSLAVNYGYTF
15,.,TRBV15,TRBJ1-5,CATSRGNFELQPQHF
13,.,TRBV19,TRBJ1-6,CATTTADNSPLHF
15,TRBD2,TRBV9,TRBJ2-1,CASSHSGGLSNEQFF
13,.,TRBV5-1,TRBJ2-7,CASSTGSSYEQYF
14,TRBD1,TRBV5-1,.,CASSLDRRGPEQYF
17,.,TRBV5-8,TRBJ1-1,CASSLNTIGYMNTEAFF
15,.,TRBV6-5,TRBJ2-7,CASSYAWQGSYEQYF
13,.,TRBV9,TRBJ1-4,CASSPYLGEKLFF
14,TRBD2,TRBV7-9,TRBJ2-7,CASSPGGPLYEQYF
15,.,TRBV6-1,TRBJ2-1,CASSERRVANNEQFF
14,.,TRBV6-1,TRBJ2-7,CASSEFDSTYEQYF
15,TRBD1,TRBV11-3,TRBJ2-3,CASSSRGTVTDTQYF
15,.,TRBV11-2,TRBJ2-1,CASSLTYHRYNEQFF
14,.,TRBV4-1,TRBJ1-2,CASSQVLDSYGYTF
17,.,TRBV7-2,TRBJ1-2,CASSLAGGGLPGYGYTF
12,.,TRBV10-3,TRBJ2-3,CAISEGPDTQYF
15,.,TRBV6-1,TRBJ2-3,CASSEVVGSGDTQYF
12,.,TRBV11-2,TRBJ2-1,CASSSRDVEQFF
11,TRBD1,TRBV20-1,TRBJ2-7,CSDRQGGEQYF
13,TRBD2,TRBV13,TRBJ2-5,CASSVGRAETQYF
16,TRBD1,TRBV5-1,TRBJ2-7,CASSSIIQGAGYEQYF
15,.,TRBV25-1,TRBJ1-4,CASSEGLAGDEKLFF
16,.,TRBV27,TRBJ1-2,CASSLSVGDWDYGYTF
15,.,TRBV9,TRBJ2-7,CASSVAPGTGREQYF
13,.,TRBV27,TRBJ2-3,CASSPRWADTQYF
15,TRBD2,TRBV18,TRBJ2-7,CASSPLAGSSYEQYF
14,TRBD2,TRBV19,TRBJ2-7,CASSVRGSIHEQYF